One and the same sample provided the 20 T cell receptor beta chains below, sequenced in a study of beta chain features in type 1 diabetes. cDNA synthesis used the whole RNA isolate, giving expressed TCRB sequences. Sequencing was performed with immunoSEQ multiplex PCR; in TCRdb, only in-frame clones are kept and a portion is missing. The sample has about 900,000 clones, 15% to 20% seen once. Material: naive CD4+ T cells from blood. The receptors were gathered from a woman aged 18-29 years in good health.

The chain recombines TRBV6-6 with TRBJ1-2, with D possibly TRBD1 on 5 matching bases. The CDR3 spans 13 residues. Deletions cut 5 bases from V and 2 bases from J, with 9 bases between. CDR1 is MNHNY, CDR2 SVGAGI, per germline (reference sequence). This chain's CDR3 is CASSMGRNYGYTF. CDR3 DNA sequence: TGTGCCAGCAGTATGGGGCGCAACTATGGCTACACCTTC.

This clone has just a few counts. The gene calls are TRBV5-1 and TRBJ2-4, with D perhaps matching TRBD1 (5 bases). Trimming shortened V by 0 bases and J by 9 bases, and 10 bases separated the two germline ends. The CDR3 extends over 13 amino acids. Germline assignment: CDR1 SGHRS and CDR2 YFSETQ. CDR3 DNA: TGCGCCAGCAGCTTGGCAGGGTTCTCCATTCAGTACTTC. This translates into CASSLAGFSIQYF.

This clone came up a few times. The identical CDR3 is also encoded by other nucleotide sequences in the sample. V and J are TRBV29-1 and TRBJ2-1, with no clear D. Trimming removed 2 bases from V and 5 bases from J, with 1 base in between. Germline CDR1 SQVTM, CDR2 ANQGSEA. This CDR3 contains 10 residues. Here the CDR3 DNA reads TGCAGCGTTGAAAACAATGAGCAGTTCTTC. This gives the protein CSVENNEQFF.

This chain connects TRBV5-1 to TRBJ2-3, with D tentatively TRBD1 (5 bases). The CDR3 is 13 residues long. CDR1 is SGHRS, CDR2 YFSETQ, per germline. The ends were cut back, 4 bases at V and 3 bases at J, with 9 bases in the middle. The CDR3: CASSRQGTDTQYF. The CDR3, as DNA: TGCGCCAGCAGCAGGCAGGGTACAGATACGCAGTATTTT.

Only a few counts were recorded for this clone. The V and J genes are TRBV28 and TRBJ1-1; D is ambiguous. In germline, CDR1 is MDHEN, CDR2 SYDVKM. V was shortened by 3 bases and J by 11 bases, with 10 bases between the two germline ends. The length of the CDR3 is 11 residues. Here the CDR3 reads CASSFEGLAFF. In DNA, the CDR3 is TGTGCCAGCAGTTTTGAAGGGTTGGCTTTCTTT.

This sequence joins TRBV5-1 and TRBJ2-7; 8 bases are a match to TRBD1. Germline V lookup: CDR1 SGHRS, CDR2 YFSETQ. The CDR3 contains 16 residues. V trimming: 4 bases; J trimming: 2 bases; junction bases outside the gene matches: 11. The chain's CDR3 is CASSPIVGTGPYEQYF. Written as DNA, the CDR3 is TGCGCCAGCAGCCCTATCGTCGGGACAGGTCCCTACGAGCAGTACTTC.

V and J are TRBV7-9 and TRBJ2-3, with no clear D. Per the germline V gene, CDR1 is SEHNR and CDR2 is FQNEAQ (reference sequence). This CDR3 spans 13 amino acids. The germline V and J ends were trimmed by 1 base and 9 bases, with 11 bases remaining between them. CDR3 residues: CASSLENWGTQYF. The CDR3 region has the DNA TGTGCCAGCAGCTTAGAAAATTGGGGAACGCAGTATTTT. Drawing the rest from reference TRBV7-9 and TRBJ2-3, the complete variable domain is DTGVSQNPRHKITKRGQNVTFRCDPISEHNRLYWYRQTLGQGPEFLTYFQNEAQLEKSRLLSDRFSAERPKGSFSTLEIQRTEQGDSAMYLCASSLENWGTQYFGPGTRLTVL.

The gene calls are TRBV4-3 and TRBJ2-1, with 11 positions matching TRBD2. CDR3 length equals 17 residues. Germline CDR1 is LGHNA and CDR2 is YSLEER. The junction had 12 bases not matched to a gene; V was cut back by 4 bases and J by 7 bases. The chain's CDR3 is CASSRTHGASGRNEQFF. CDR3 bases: TGCGCCAGCAGCCGCACACACGGGGCTAGCGGGAGGAATGAGCAGTTCTTC.

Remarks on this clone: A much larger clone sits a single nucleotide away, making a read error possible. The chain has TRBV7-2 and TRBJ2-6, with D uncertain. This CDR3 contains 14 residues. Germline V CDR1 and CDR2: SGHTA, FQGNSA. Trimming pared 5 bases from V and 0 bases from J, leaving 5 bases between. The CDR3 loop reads CASSQDSGANVLTF. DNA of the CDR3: TGTGCCAGCAGCCAGGACTCTGGGGCCAACGTCCTGACTTTC.

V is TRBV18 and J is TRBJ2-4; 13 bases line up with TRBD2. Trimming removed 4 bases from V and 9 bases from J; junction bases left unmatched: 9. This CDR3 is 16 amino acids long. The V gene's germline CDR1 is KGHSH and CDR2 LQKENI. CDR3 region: CASSRRLAGGVGIQYF. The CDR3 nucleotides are TGTGCCAGCTCACGCCGACTAGCGGGAGGCGTGGGCATTCAGTACTTC.

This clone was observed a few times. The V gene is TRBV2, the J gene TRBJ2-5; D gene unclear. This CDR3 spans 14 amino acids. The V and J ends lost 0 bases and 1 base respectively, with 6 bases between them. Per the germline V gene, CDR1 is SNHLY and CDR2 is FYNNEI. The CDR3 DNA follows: TGTGCCAGCAGTGAAGCGCGGATCCAAGAGACCCAGTACTTC. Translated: CASSEARIQETQYF. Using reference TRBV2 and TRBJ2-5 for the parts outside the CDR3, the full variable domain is EPEVTQTPSHQVTQMGQEVILRCVPISNHLYFYWYRQILGQKVEFLVSFYNNEISEKSEIFDDQFSVERPDGSNFTLKIRSTKLEDSAMYFCASSEARIQETQYFGPGTRLLVL.

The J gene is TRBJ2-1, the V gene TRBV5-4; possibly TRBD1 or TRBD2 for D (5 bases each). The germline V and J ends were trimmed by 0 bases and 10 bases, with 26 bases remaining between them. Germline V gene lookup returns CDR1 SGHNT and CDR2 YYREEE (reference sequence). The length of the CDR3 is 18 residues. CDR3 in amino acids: CASSLVPSGAARLKEQFF. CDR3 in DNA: TGTGCCAGCAGCTTGGTCCCCTCCGGGGCAGCAAGACTCAAGGAGCAGTTCTTC.

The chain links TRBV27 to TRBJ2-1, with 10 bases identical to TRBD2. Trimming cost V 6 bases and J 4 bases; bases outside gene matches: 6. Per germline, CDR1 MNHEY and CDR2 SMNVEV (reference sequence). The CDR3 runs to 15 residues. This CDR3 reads CASRYSGRPYNEQFF. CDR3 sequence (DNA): TGTGCCAGCAGATATAGCGGGAGGCCTTACAATGAGCAGTTCTTC.

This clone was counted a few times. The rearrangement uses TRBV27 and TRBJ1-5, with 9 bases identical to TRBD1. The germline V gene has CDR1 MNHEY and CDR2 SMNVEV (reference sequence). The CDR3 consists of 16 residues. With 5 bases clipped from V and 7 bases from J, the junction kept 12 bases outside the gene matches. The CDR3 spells CASSAILGQGLQPQHF. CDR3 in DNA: TGTGCCAGCAGTGCGATTTTGGGACAGGGTTTGCAGCCCCAGCATTTT.

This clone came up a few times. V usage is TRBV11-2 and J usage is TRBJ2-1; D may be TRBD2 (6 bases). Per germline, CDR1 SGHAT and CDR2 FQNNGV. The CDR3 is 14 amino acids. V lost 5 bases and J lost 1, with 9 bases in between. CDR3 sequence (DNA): TGTGCCAGCAGCCGGGACTTTTCCTACAATGAGCAGTTCTTC. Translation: CASSRDFSYNEQFF.

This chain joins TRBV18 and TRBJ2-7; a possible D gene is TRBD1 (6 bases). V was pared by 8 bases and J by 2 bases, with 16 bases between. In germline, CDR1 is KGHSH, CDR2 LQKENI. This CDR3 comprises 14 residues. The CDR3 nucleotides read TGTGCCAGCCATCCAGGGGACGGTCCCTACGAGCAGTACTTC. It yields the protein CASHPGDGPYEQYF. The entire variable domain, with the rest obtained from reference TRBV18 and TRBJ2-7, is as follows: NAGVMQNPRHLVRRRGQEARLRCSPMKGHSHVYWYRQLPEEGLKFMVYLQKENIIDESGMPKERFSAEFPKEGPSILRIQQVVRGDSAAYFCASHPGDGPYEQYFGPGTRLTVT.

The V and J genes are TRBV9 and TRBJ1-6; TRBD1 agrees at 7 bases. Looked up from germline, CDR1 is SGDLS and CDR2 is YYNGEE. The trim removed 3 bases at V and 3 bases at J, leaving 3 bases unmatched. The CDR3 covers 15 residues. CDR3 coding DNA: TGTGCCAGCAGCGGATGGGACAGCTATAATTCACCCCTCCACTTT. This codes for CASSGWDSYNSPLHF.

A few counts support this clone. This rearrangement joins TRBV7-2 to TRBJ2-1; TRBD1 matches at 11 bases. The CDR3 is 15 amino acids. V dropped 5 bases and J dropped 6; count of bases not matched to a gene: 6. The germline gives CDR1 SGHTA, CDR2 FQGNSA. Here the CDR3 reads CASSRRDRGFNEQFF. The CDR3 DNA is TGTGCCAGCAGCCGCCGGGACAGGGGGTTCAATGAGCAGTTCTTC.

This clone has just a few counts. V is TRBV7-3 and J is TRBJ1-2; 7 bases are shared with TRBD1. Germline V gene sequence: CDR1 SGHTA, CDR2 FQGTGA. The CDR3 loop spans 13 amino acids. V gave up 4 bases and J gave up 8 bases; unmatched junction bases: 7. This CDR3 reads CASSSTGTEGYTF. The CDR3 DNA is TGTGCCAGCAGCTCCACCGGGACAGAAGGCTACACCTTC.

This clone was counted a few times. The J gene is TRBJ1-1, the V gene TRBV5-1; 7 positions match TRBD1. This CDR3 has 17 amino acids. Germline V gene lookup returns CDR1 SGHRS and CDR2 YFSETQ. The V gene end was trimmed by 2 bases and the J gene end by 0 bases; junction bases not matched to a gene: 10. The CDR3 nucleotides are TGCGCCAGCAGCTTAAGGACAGGAGACACTTTGAACACTGAAGCTTTCTTT. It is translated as CASSLRTGDTLNTEAFF.